The 7 T cell receptor beta chains below come from one sample, sequenced in a study of CD8 T cells in ankylosing spondylitis. TCRdb re-derived calls from the 5' RACE reads in MiXCR, one entry per CDR3 protein. The sample gives about 90,000 distinct CDR3 sequences, about 27% of which show up once; around three fifths is in the top ten. Material: blood, either unsorted or a sorted T cell fraction (not recorded which). The receptors derive from a male donor with ankylosing spondylitis or in good health (not recorded which).

The chain uses TRBV7-9 and TRBJ2-3; 11 nucleotides line up with TRBD2. The CDR3 runs to 17 residues. The junction had 17 bases not matched to a gene; V was cut back by 5 bases and J by 10 bases. Germline loops: CDR1 SEHNR, CDR2 FQNEAQ (reference sequence). CDR3 residues: CASSPGLAVYNLDPQYF. The CDR3 DNA is TGTGCCAGCAGCCCGGGACTAGCGGTATACAATCTGGATCCGCAGTATTTT. The full variable domain, rest sourced from reference TRBV7-9 and TRBJ2-3, is DTGVSQNPRHKITKRGQNVTFRCDPISEHNRLYWYRQTLGQGPEFLTYFQNEAQLEKSRLLSDRFSAERPKGSFSTLEIQRTEQGDSAMYLCASSPGLAVYNLDPQYFGPGTRLTVL.

V usage is TRBV28 and J usage is TRBJ2-7; TRBD1 matches 7 bases. CDR3 size: 15 residues. The V gene's germline CDR1 is MDHEN and CDR2 SYDVKM. Trimming removed 3 bases from V and 1 base from J; junction bases left unmatched: 6. The CDR3 sequence is CASSFKGTVSYEQYF. CDR3 DNA sequence: TGTGCCAGCAGTTTTAAGGGGACAGTTTCCTACGAGCAGTACTTC.

There are many counts of this clonotype. Here the CDR3 reads CASSLDRRYQPPSTQYF. The CDR3, as DNA: TGTGCCAGCAGCTTAGATCGGCGCTACCAACCTCCGAGTACGCAGTATTTT. This rearrangement joins TRBV11-2 to TRBJ2-3; D not resolved. The CDR3 is 17 amino acids. Germline V gene sequence: CDR1 SGHAT, CDR2 FQNNGV. Trimming took 0 bases from V and 8 from J, leaving 21 bases between them.

This clonotype was found a few times. The rearrangement uses TRBV5-1 and TRBJ2-1, with 7 nucleotides matching TRBD2. CDR3 length: 16 residues. From germline, CDR1 is SGHRS and CDR2 YFSETQ. The J segment lost 4 bases and the V segment lost 1 base, leaving 8 bases of the junction unmatched. Here the CDR3 DNA reads TGCGCCAGCAGCTTGAGGTCAGCGGGGCAATACAATGAGCAGTTCTTC. It specifies CASSLRSAGQYNEQFF.

There are a few counts of this clonotype. V gene TRBV18 combines with J gene TRBJ1-1, with 10 positions matching TRBD1. Germline CDR1 KGHSH, CDR2 LQKENI. CDR3 length equals 16 residues. J gave up 4 bases and V 0 bases, and 5 bases lay outside the gene matches. CDR3 nucleotides: TGTGCCAGCTCACCACCGGTTAGGACAGGGGGCACTGAAGCTTTCTTT. Its protein is CASSPPVRTGGTEAFF. The whole variable domain, remainder taken from reference TRBV18 and TRBJ1-1, is NAGVMQNPRHLVRRRGQEARLRCSPMKGHSHVYWYRQLPEEGLKFMVYLQKENIIDESGMPKERFSAEFPKEGPSILRIQQVVRGDSAAYFCASSPPVRTGGTEAFFGQGTRLTVV.

The V and J genes are TRBV5-1 and TRBJ2-3; unclear D gene. Germline V gene sequence: CDR1 SGHRS, CDR2 YFSETQ. Trimming cost V 4 bases and J 4 bases, with 10 bases left between them. The CDR3 is 13 residues long. The CDR3 nucleotides are TGCGCCAGCAGCCGCGAGACCTCAGATACGCAGTATTTT. Translating gives CASSRETSDTQYF.

At least ten counts were recorded for this clonotype. The rearrangement joins TRBV10-3 to TRBJ1-2; a possible D gene is TRBD1 (5 bases). Germline values: CDR1 ENHRY, CDR2 SYGVKD. The CDR3 has 14 residues. Trimming stripped 8 bases from V and 7 bases from J, with 20 bases between. This CDR3 is CAIAVGGSDVGYTF. CDR3 in DNA: TGTGCCATCGCCGTGGGGGGGTCGGATGTTGGCTACACCTTC.